This T cell receptor beta chain was sequenced for a study of OX40 agonist ivuxolimab in advanced cancers. Findings and caveats of the study: Researchers report that CD8+ T cells had, on average, more expanded clones than CD4+. Circulating CD4+ and CD8+ T cells showed clonal expansion by week 6 at 0.1 to 3.0 mg/kg.

Germline lookup yields CDR1 SGHTA and CDR2 FQGNSA. The CDR3 runs to 12 residues. V was cut by 6 bases and J by 5 bases, with 11 bases left in between. Assay: immunoSEQ multiplex PCR; the TCRdb copy retains only in-frame clones and omits some. The sample consists of fewer than 25,000 clones, 88% of them appearing once. About this clone: Antigen specificity is unknown.

The J gene is TRBJ2-7, the V gene TRBV7-2; D may be TRBD1 (6 bases). The TCR sequence derives from an adult with an advanced solid tumor such as melanoma, head and neck, liver or kidney cancer. The specimen comprised CD4+ or CD8+ T cells sorted from blood, sampled in a trial of the OX40 agonist ivuxolimab. CDR3 sequence (DNA): TGTGCCAGCAGTTGGAACAGGGACGAGCAGTACTTC. Amino acids: CASSWNRDEQYF.